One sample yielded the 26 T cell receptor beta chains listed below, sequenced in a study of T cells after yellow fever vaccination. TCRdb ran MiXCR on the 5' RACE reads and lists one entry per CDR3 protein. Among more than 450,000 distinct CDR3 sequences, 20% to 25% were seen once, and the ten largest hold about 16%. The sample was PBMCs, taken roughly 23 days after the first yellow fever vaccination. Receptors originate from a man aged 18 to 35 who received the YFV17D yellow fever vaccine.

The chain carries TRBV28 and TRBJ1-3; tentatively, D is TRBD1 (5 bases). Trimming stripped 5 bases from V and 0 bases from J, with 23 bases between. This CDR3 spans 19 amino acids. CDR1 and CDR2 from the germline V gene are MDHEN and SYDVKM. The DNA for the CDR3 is TGTGCCAGCAGTCCTCCCGAATTCCGCGGGGCCCTCTCTGGAAACACCATATATTTT. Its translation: CASSPPEFRGALSGNTIYF.

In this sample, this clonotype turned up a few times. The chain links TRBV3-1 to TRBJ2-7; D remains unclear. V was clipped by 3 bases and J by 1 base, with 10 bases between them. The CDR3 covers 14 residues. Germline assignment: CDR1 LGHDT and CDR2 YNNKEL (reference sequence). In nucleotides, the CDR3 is TGTGCCAGCAGCCAGGGCACCCGTTCCTACGAGCAGTACGTC. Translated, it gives CASSQGTRSYEQYV.

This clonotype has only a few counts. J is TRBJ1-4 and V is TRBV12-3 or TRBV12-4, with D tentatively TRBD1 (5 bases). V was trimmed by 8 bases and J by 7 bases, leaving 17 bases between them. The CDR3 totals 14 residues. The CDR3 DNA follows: TGTGCCAGCTCCGTGGGGACGATGAGTGAAAAACTGTTTTTT. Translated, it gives CASSVGTMSEKLFF.

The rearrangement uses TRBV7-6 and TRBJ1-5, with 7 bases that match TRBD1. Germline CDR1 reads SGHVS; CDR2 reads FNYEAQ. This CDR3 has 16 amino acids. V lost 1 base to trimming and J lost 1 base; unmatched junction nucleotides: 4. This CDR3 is CASSLEQGRSNQPQHF. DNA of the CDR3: TGTGCCAGCAGCTTAGAACAGGGGCGAAGCAATCAGCCCCAGCATTTT.

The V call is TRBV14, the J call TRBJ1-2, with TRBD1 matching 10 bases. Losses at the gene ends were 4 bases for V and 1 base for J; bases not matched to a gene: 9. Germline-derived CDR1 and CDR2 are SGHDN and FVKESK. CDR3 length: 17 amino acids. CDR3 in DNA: TGTGCCAGCAGCCCGGGACAGGGGTACTTTTATAACTATGGCTACACCTTC. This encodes CASSPGQGYFYNYGYTF.

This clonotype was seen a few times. CDR3 residues: CASSLLLATDTQYF. The DNA for the CDR3 is TGTGCCAGCAGCTTACTGCTAGCGACAGATACGCAGTATTTT. The chain has TRBV11-2 and TRBJ2-3; the D gene is possibly TRBD2 (6 bases). V was trimmed by 2 bases and J by 3 bases, leaving 9 bases between them. This CDR3 is 14 amino acids long. CDR1 SGHAT and CDR2 FQNNGV come from the germline V gene.

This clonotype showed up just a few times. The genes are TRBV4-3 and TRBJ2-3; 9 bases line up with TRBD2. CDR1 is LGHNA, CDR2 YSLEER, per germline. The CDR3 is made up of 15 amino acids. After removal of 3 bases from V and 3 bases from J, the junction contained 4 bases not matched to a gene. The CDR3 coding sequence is TGCGCCAGCAGCCAGGGCGGGGGGGCAACAGATACGCAGTATTTT. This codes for CASSQGGGATDTQYF.

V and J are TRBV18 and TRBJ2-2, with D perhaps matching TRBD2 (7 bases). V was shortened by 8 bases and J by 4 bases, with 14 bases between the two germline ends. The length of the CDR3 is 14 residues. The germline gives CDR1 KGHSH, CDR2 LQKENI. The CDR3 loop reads CASGQRGGTGELFF. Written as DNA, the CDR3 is TGTGCCAGCGGACAGCGGGGTGGCACCGGGGAGCTGTTTTTT.

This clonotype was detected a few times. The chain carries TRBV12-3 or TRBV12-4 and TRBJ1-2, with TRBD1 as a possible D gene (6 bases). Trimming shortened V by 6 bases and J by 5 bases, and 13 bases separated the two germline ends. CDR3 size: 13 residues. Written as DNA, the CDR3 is TGTGCCAGCAGCCCGACAGGCGTTTATGGCTACACCTTC. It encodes CASSPTGVYGYTF.

DNA of the CDR3: TGTGCCAGCAGTACCCACTGGGGGACCTACAATGAGCAGTTCTTC. The encoded protein is CASSTHWGTYNEQFF. The V and J genes are TRBV6-1 and TRBJ2-1; D possibly uses TRBD1 or TRBD2 (5 bases each). V gave up 5 bases and J gave up 2 bases, with 13 bases separating them. Germline-derived CDR1 and CDR2 are MNHNS and SASEGT. The CDR3 sequence is 15 residues long.

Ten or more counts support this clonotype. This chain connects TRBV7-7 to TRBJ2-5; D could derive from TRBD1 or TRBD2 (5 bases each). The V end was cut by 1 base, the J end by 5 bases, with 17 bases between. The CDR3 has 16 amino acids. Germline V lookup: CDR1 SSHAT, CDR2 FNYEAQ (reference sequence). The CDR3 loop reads CASSLEVQGAGETQYF. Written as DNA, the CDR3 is TGTGCCAGCAGCTTAGAGGTGCAGGGTGCGGGTGAGACCCAGTACTTC.

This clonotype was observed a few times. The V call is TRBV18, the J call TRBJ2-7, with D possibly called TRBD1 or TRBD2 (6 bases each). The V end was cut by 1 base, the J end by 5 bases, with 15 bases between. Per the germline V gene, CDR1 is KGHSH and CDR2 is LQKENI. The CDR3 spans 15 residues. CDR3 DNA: TGTGCCAGCTCACCACGCCGGGGGCTCTGGAACGAGCAGTACTTC. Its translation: CASSPRRGLWNEQYF.

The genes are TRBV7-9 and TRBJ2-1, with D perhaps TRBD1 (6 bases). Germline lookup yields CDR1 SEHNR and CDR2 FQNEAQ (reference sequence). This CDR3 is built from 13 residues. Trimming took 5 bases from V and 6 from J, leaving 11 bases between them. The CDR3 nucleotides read TGTGCCAGCAGCGGAACAGGGTCCAATGAGCAGTTCTTC. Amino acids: CASSGTGSNEQFF. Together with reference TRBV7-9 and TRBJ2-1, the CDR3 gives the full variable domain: DTGVSQNPRHKITKRGQNVTFRCDPISEHNRLYWYRQTLGQGPEFLTYFQNEAQLEKSRLLSDRFSAERPKGSFSTLEIQRTEQGDSAMYLCASSGTGSNEQFFGPGTRLTVL.

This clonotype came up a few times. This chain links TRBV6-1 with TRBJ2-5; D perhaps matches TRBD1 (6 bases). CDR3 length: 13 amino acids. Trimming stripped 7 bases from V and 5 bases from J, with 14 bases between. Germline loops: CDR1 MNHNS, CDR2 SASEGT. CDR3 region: CASTPRGLETQYF. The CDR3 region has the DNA TGTGCCAGCACCCCCAGGGGTTTGGAGACCCAGTACTTC.

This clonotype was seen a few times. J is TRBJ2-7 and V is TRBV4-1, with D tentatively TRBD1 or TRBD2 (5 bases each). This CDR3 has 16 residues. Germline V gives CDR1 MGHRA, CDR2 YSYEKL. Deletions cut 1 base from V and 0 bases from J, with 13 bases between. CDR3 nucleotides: TGCGCCAGCAGCCAAGGGCCTGGGGGAGTCTCCTACGAGCAGTACTTC. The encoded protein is CASSQGPGGVSYEQYF.

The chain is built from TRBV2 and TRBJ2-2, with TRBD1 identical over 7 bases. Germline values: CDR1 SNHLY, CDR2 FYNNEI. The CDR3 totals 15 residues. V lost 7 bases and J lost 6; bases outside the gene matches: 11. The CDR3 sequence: CASTGVTGVPGELFF. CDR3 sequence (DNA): TGTGCCAGCACAGGCGTTACAGGGGTACCCGGGGAGCTGTTTTTT.

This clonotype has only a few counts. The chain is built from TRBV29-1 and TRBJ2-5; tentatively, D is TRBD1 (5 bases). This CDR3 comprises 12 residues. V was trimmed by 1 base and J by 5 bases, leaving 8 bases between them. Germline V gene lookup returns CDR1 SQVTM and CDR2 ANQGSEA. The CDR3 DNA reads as TGCAGCGTTGAAGGGGGCCGGGAGACCCAGTACTTC. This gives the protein CSVEGGRETQYF.

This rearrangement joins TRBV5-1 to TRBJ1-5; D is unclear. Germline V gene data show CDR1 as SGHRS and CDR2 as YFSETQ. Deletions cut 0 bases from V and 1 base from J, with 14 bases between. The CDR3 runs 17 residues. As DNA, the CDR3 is TGCGCCAGCAGCTTGGCGAGCGGCACAGTAAGCAATCAGCCCCAGCATTTT. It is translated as CASSLASGTVSNQPQHF.

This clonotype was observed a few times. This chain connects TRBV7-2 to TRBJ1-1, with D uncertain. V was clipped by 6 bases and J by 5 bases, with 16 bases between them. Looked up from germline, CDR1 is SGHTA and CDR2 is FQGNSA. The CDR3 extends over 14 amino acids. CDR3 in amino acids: CASSSYRIGTEAFF. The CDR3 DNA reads TGTGCCAGCAGTTCCTATCGGATCGGGACTGAAGCTTTCTTT. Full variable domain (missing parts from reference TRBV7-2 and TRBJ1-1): GAGVSQSPSNKVTEKGKDVELRCDPISGHTALYWYRQSLGQGLEFLIYFQGNSAPDKSGLPSDRFSAERTGGSVSTLTIQRTQQEDSAVYLCASSSYRIGTEAFFGQGTRLTVV.

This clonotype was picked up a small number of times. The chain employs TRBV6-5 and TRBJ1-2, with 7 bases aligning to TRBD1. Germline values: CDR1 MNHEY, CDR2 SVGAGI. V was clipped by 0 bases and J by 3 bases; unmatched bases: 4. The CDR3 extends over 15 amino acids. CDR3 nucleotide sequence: TGTGCCAGCAGTTACTCCGGGGACAGTGACTATGGCTACACCTTC. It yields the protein CASSYSGDSDYGYTF.

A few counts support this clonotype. This chain's CDR3 is CASSQGGGHRLSGYEQYV. The CDR3 region has the DNA TGTGCCAGCAGCCAAGGAGGGGGACATCGGCTGAGCGGGTACGAGCAGTACGTC. This sequence joins TRBV3-1 and TRBJ2-7; D possibly uses TRBD1 or TRBD2 (6 bases each). V dropped 1 base and J dropped 4 bases, with 23 bases sitting between them. This CDR3 spans 18 amino acids. In germline, CDR1 is LGHDT, CDR2 YNNKEL (reference sequence).

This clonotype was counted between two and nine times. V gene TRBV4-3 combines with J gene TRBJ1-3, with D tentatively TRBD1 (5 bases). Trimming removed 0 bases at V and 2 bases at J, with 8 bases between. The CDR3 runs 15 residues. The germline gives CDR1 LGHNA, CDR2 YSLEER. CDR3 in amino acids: CASSQEYRPGNTIYF. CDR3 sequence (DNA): TGCGCCAGCAGCCAAGAGTACAGGCCTGGAAACACCATATATTTT.

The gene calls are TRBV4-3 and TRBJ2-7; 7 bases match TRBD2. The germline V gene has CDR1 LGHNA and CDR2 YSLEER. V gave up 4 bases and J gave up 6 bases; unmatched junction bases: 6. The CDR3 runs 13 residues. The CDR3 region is CASSRGEGSEQYF. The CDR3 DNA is TGCGCCAGCAGCCGGGGGGAGGGGAGCGAGCAGTACTTC.

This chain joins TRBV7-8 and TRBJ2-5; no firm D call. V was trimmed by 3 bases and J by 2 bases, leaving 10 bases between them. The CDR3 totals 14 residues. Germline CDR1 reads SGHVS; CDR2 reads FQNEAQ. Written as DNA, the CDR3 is TGTGCCAGCAGCTTCATACTAACTCAAGAGACCCAGTACTTC. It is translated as CASSFILTQETQYF.

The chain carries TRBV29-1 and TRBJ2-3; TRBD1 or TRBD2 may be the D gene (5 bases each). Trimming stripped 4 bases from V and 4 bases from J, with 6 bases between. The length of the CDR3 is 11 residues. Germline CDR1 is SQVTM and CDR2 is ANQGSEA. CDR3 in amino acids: CSVGGSDTQYF. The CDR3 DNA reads TGCAGCGTTGGGGGGTCAGATACGCAGTATTTT.

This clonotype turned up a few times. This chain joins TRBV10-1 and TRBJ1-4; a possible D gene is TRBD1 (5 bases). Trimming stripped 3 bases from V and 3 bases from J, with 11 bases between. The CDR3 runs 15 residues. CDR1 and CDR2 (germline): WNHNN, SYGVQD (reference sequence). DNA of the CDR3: TGCGCCAGCAGTGATAGGCGGGGACCTAATGAAAAACTGTTTTTT. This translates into CASSDRRGPNEKLFF.